This T cell receptor beta chain was profiled in a study of cytomegalovirus exposure and HLA in healthy donors. Regarding the study as a whole: Reported performance of the classifier showed diagnosis of cytomegalovirus status with high specificity and sensitivity. Presence/absence analyses treated sequencing depth as roughly uniform across donors. One variant, a missense change in DCLRE1C, was linked in a later analysis to TCR beta V- and J-gene trimming.

As regards this clone: Its antigen is unidentified.

The germline V gene has CDR1 SGHAT and CDR2 FQNNGV. The CDR3 runs 14 residues. Trimming removed 2 bases from V and 5 bases from J, with 13 bases in between. The PCR used 60 Vbeta and 13 Jbeta primers. Assay: immunoSEQ multiplex PCR; the TCRdb copy retains only in-frame clones and omits some. Of 90,000 to 120,000 clones listed, about 74% are singletons. The TCR sequence derives from a female donor in good health and CMV-seropositive. Sequencing input: PBMCs. The J gene is TRBJ2-7, the V gene TRBV11-2; tentatively, D is TRBD1 (6 bases). CDR3 DNA sequence: TGTGCCAGCAGCTTAAGCAGGGGTTACCACGAGCAGTACTTC. Translated: CASSLSRGYHEQYF.